This is a list of T cell receptor beta chains from one sample in a study of T cell responses to AZD1222 COVID-19 vaccine. The method was immunoSEQ multiplex PCR; TCRdb's version includes in-frame clones alone and lacks a portion of them. This table has 120,000 or so clones, about nine tenths appearing once. The specimen comprised peripheral blood, sampled on day 0 of AZD1222 vaccination. Receptor source: an adult in good health. Both conserved end residues are part of each CDR3.

J gene | V gene | CDR3 protein
TRBJ2-7 | TRBV19 | CASSIRGQAYEQYF
TRBJ1-4 | TRBV7-9 | CASSRGWGYDEKLFF
TRBJ2-2 | TRBV27 | CASKGTGGVGELFF
TRBJ2-6 | TRBV28 | CASVSPGSGANVLTF
TRBJ1-6 | TRBV4-3 | CASSQEETDNSPLHF
TRBJ2-3 | TRBV19 | CASRGDTQYF
TRBJ1-5 | TRBV15 | CATSKIMGQPQHF
TRBJ2-6 | TRBV5-5 | CASSLRGAANVLTF
TRBJ2-3 | TRBV5-1 | CASSLRASTDTQYF
TRBJ1-5 | TRBV27 | CASSGTGGQPQHF
TRBJ2-7 | TRBV28 | CASSIQSAYEQYF
TRBJ2-7 | TRBV6-5 | CASSSGSGPYEQYF
TRBJ2-7 | TRBV7-2 | CASSLRVDRTYEQYF
TRBJ2-1 | TRBV27 | CASSSRTGGHEQFF
TRBJ1-4 | TRBV19 | CASSIPARVRTNEKLFF
TRBJ1-1 | TRBV28 | CASSLPGVTEAFF